This TCR beta chain was obtained from a study of spatial heterogeneity in lung cancer. Study-wide results and limits: Expanded alpha and beta TCR counts within tumors tracked tumor mutation counts.

Stated time point: sample taken at primary tumor resection. The donor population consisted of some 70 patients with untreated, early-stage non-small cell lung cancer. This CDR3 is 17 amino acids long. Germline assignment: CDR1 LGHNT and CDR2 FRNRAP. The V end was cut by 0 bases, the J end by 5 bases, with 17 bases between. Many counts were recorded for this clonotype. Its specificity is not known. MiXCR, applied by TCRdb to the 5' RACE reads, yields one record per CDR3 protein. In the table there are about 100,000 distinct CDR3 sequences, approximately 4.4% of which are singletons. V gene TRBV12-5 combines with J gene TRBJ2-1, with unresolved D. The origin of this receptor is a male donor with early-stage non-small cell lung cancer. The specimen was lung tumor tissue, collected at surgery. DNA of the CDR3: TGTGCTAGTGGTTTGGTACTTGGGTCGCAACTAAACAATGAGCAGTTCTTC. Amino acids: CASGLVLGSQLNNEQFF.